This T cell receptor beta chain was recovered during a study of blood T cells in healthy people across ages. There were at least 6 micrograms of total RNA extracted from every sample. Germline CDR1 is MDHEN and CDR2 is SYDVKM. The CDR3 runs to 11 residues. V dropped 8 bases and J dropped 8 bases, with 12 bases sitting between them. Sample-barcoded 5' priming and a J-beta primer mix drove a second PCR of 7 to 11 cycles. TCRdb analysed the 5' RACE reads with MiXCR anew, one entry per CDR3 protein. Among around 1,000,000 distinct CDR3 sequences listed, almost 25% were seen once. In addition, the sample was reused for a study of T cells of mothers and their children.

The receptor was isolated from a girl aged 2 to 9 in good health. This chain uses TRBV28 with TRBJ1-2; D gene uncertain. The sequenced material came from blood. The CDR3 loop reads CASRDDRGYTF. As DNA, the CDR3 is TGTGCCAGCCGTGATGATAGGGGCTACACCTTC.